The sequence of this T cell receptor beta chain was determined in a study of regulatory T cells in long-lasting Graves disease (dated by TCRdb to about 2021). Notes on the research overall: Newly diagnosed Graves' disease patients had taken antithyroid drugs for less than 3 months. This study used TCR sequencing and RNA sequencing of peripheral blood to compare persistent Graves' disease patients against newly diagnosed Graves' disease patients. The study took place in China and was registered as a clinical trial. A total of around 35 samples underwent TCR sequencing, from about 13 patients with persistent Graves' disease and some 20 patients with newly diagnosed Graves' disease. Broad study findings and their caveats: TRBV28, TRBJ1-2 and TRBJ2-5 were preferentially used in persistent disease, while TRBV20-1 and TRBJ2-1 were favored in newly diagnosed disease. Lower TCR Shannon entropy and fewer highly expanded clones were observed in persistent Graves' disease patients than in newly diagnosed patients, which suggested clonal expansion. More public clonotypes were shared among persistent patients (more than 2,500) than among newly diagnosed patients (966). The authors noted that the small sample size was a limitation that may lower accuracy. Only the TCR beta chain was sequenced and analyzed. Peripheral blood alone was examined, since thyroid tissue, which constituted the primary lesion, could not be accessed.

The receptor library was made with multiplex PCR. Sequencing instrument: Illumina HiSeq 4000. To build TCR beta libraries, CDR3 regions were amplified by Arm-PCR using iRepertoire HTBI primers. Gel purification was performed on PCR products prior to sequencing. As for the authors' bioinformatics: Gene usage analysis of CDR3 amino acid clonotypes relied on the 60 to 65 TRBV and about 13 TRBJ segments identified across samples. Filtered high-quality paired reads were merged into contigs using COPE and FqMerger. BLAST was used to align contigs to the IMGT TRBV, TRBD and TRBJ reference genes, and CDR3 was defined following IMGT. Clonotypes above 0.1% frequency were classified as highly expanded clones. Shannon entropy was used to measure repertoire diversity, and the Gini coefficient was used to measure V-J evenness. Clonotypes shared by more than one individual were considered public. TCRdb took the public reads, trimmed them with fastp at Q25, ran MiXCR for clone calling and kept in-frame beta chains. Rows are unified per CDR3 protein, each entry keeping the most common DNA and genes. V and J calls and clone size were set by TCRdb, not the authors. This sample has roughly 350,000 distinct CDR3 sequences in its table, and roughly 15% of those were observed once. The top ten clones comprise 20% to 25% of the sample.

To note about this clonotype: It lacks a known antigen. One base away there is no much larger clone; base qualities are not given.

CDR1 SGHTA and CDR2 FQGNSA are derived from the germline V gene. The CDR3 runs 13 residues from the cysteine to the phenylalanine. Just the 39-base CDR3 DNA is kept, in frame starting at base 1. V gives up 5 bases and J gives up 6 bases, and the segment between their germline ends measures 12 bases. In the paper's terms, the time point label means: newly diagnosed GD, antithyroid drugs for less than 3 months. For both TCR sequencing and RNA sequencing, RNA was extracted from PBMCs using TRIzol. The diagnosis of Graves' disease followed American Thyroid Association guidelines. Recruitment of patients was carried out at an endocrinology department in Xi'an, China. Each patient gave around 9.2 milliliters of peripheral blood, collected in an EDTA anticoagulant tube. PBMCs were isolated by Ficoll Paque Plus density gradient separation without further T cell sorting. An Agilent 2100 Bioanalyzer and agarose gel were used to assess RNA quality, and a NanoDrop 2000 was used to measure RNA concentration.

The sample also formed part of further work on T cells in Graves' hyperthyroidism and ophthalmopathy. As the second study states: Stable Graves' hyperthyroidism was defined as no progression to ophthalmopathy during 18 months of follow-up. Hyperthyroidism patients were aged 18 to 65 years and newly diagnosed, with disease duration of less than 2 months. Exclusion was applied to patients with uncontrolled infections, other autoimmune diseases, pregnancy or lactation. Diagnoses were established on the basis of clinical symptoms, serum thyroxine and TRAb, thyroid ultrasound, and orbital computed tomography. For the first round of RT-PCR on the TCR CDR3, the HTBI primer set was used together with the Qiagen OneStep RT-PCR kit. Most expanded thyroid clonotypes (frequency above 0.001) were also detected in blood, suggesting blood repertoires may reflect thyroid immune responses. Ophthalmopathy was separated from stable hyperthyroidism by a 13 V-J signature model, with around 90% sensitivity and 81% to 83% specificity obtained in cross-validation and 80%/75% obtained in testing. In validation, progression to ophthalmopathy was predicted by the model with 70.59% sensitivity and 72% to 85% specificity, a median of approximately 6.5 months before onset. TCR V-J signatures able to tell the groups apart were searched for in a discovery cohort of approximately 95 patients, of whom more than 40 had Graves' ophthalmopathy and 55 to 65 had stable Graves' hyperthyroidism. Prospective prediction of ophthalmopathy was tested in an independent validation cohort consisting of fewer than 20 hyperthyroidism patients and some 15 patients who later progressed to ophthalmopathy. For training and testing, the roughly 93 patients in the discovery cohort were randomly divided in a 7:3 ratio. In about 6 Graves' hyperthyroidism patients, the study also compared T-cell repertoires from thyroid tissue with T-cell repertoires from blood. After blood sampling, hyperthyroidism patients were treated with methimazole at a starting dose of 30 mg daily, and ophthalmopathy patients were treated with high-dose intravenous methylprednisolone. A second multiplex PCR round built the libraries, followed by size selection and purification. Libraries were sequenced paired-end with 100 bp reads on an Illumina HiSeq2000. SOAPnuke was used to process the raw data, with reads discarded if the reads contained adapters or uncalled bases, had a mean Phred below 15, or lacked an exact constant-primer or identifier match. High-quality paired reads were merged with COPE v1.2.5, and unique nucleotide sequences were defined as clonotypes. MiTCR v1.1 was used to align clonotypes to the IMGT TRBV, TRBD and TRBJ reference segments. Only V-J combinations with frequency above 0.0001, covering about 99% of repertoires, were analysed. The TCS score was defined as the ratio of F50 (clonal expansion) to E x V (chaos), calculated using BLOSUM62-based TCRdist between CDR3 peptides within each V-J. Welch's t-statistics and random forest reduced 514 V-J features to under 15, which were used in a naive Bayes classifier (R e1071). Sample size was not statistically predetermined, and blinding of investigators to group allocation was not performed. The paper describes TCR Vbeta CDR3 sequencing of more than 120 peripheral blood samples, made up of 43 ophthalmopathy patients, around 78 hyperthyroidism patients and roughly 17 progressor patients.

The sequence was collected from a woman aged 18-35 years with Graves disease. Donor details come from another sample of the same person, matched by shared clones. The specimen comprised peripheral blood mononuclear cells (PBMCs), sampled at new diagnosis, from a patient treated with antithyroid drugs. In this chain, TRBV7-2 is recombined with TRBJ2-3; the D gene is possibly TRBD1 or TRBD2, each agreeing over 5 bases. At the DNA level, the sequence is TGTGCCAGCAGCCGGGACCTCTCCGATACGCAGTATTTT. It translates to CASSRDLSDTQYF.